This T cell receptor (beta chain) is from a study of blood T cell repertoires in COVID-19. In the study overall: Sites across the United States, Italy and Spain contributed samples from acute and convalescent COVID-19.

The method was immunoSEQ multiplex PCR; TCRdb's version includes in-frame clones alone and lacks a portion of them. The profile shows 200,000 to 250,000 clones, roughly 88% of them singletons. The CDR3 is 12 residues long. With V trimmed by 8 bases and J by 7 bases, 7 bases remained unmatched. The sequence was collected from a man in his fifties with COVID-19, enrolled during active disease. J is TRBJ1-1 and V is TRBV12-3 or TRBV12-4, with 7 positions matching TRBD1. Sequencing was performed on peripheral blood. CDR3 in DNA: TGTGCCAGCCAGACAGGGCCGAGTGAAGCTTTCTTT. It translates to CASQTGPSEAFF.